This entry features one T cell receptor (beta chain) sequence. The antigen remains unidentified. The data were taken from a study of cytomegalovirus exposure and HLA in healthy donors. Study-wide points: In vitro experiments confirmed that three CMV-associated chains were specific for CMV antigens. It was found in a later analysis that first-cohort TCR clusters tended to co-occur in the approximately 120 validation repertoires.

Generated by immunoSEQ multiplex PCR, the TCRdb table keeps only in-frame clones and is missing some. The data show some 59,000 clones, with 75% to 90% seen just once and 15% held by the top ten. Germline V CDR1 and CDR2: LNHDA, SQIVND (reference sequence). There are 13 residues in the CDR3. V gave up 3 bases and J gave up 6 bases, with 12 bases separating them. The chain carries TRBV19 and TRBJ2-7; D not resolved. The source is a woman aged 18-29 years in good health and CMV-seronegative. The material sequenced was PBMCs. CDR3 sequence: CASSMSHASEQYF. CDR3 bases: TGTGCCAGTAGTATGAGCCACGCGAGCGAGCAGTACTTC.